What follows are 5 T cell receptor beta chains derived from one specimen sequenced in a study of identical twins. Via MiXCR, TCRdb re-called the 5' RACE reads, giving one row per CDR3 protein. Among some 760,000 distinct CDR3 sequences listed, 15% to 20% were seen once. The same sample was also studied in work on T cells expressing NK-cell markers.

Sequenced input: PBMCs. The receptors here all came from a woman aged 18 to 35 in good health.

The genes are TRBV3-1 and TRBJ2-7, with TRBD2 matching over 7 bases. Trimming cost V 1 base and J 7 bases; bases outside gene matches: 7. CDR3 length: 14 residues. CDR1 is LGHDT, CDR2 YNNKEL, per germline (reference sequence). CDR3 sequence: CASSQVERDSEQYF. CDR3 nucleotide sequence: TGTGCCAGCAGCCAAGTCGAGCGGGACTCAGAGCAGTACTTC.

This rearrangement joins TRBV12-3 or TRBV12-4 to TRBJ1-2; D ambiguous. V was pared by 3 bases and J by 8 bases, with 16 bases between. The length of the CDR3 is 14 residues. The CDR3 bases are TGTGCCAGCAGTTTCGCCACCTTGATCAAGGGCTACACCTTC. Translated, it gives CASSFATLIKGYTF.

As DNA, the CDR3 is TGCGCCAGCAGCCAAGAGGGTAGCGGGGAGACCCAGTACTTC. Its protein product is CASSQEGSGETQYF. The chain employs TRBV4-1 and TRBJ2-5, with 7 positions matching TRBD2. Germline CDR1 reads MGHRA; CDR2 reads YSYEKL. The CDR3 runs 14 residues. Unmatched junction bases numbered 3, after V lost 0 bases and J lost 5 bases.

This clonotype was seen a handful of times. This chain uses TRBV7-2 with TRBJ1-4; possible D gene TRBD1, 5 bases. The CDR3 extends over 15 amino acids. V was trimmed by 2 bases and J by 6 bases, leaving 13 bases between them. Germline V gives CDR1 SGHTA, CDR2 FQGNSA. The DNA of the CDR3 is TGTGCCAGCAGCTTAATGGGGACGGGTGATGAAAAACTGTTTTTT. Translating gives CASSLMGTGDEKLFF.

The sample holds a few counts of this clonotype. The J gene is TRBJ2-5, the V gene TRBV6-5, with D perhaps TRBD2 (5 bases). Between the trimmed V and J ends, which lost 2 bases and 3 bases, there was a span of 10 bases. CDR1 MNHEY and CDR2 SVGAGI come from the germline V gene. The CDR3 length is 14 residues. Here the CDR3 DNA reads TGTGCCAGCAGTTACAGGGCCGGGGAAGAGACCCAGTACTTC. Its protein product is CASSYRAGEETQYF.